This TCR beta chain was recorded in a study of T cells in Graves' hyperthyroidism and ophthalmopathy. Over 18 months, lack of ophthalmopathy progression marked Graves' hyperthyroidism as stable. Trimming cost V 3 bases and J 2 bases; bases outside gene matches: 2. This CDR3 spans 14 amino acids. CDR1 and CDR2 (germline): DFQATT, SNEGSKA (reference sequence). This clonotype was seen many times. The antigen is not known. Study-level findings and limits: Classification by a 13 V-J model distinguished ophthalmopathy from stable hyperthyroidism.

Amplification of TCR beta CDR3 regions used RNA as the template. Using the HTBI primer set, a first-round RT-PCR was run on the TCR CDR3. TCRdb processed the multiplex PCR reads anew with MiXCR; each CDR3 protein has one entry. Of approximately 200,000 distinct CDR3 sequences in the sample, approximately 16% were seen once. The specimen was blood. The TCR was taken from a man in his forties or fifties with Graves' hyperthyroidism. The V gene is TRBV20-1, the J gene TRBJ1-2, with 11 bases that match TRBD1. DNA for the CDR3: TGCAGTGCTAGTCGGGACAGGGGGAACTATGGCTACACCTTC. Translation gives CSASRDRGNYGYTF.